This record looks at one T cell receptor (beta chain) sequence and its context. This CDR3 comprises 14 residues. V was trimmed by 8 bases and J by 0 bases, leaving 12 bases between them. Per the germline V gene, CDR1 is SEHNR and CDR2 is FQNEAQ (reference sequence). In the authors' workflow: Reference gene primer amplification in the assay estimated nucleated cell counts. The method was immunoSEQ multiplex PCR; TCRdb's version includes in-frame clones alone and lacks a portion of them. For V, J and clone size, that table is used; D and trimming come from the DNA. This table holds around 70,000 clones, roughly four fifths found once. The data were taken from a study of blood T cell repertoires in COVID-19. For the study at large: There were acute and convalescent COVID-19 samples, and they came from the United States, Italy and Spain. From T cells, B-cell-depleted T cells, or PBMCs came the material, which was cDNA or gDNA.

This chain uses TRBV7-9 with TRBJ2-3; D remains ambiguous. The TCR originated in a woman between 55 and 75 years old with acute or convalescent COVID-19. The sequenced material came from peripheral blood. Here the CDR3 reads CASGHSSSTDTQYF. The DNA of the CDR3 is TGTGCCAGCGGGCATTCTTCTAGCACAGATACGCAGTATTTT.